The 29 T cell receptor beta chains below were found in one sample sequenced in a study of T cell changes during pregnancy in multiple sclerosis. Clones were read by immunoSEQ multiplex PCR, and TCRdb kept only the in-frame ones, dropping some. The sample records 100,000 to 130,000 clones, 92% being singletons. The material sequenced was peripheral blood, taken in the third trimester of pregnancy. The receptors stem from a female donor in good health, enrolled as a control in a pregnancy study.

This clone was recorded a few times. This sequence joins TRBV7-8 and TRBJ1-1, with D hard to call. Germline V CDR1 and CDR2: SGHVS, FQNEAQ. The CDR3 loop spans 14 amino acids. V was clipped by 2 bases and J by 2 bases, with 9 bases between them. In nucleotides, the CDR3 is TGTGCCAGCAGCTTAAGACACCCCAACACTGAAGCTTTCTTT. Protein product: CASSLRHPNTEAFF. Filled out from reference TRBV7-8 and TRBJ1-1, the complete variable domain reads GAGVSQSPRYKVAKRGQDVALRCDPISGHVSLFWYQQALGQGPEFLTYFQNEAQLDKSGLPSDRFFAERPEGSVSTLKIQRTQQEDSAVYLCASSLRHPNTEAFFGQGTRLTVV.

The gene calls are TRBV18 and TRBJ1-3, with TRBD1 matching 7 bases. The V gene's germline CDR1 is KGHSH and CDR2 LQKENI. This CDR3 spans 17 amino acids. J lost 0 bases, V lost 3 bases, and 8 bases had no gene match. The CDR3 DNA follows: TGTGCCAGCTCACCGGGACAGCTCACCTCCTCTGGAAACACCATATATTTT. The encoded protein is CASSPGQLTSSGNTIYF.

This chain uses TRBV6-6 with TRBJ1-2, with a weak D call TRBD1 (6 bases). The CDR3 is 12 residues long. Deletions cut 5 bases from V and 7 bases from J, with 11 bases between. Germline CDR1 is MNHNY and CDR2 is SVGAGI (reference sequence). CDR3 in amino acids: CASSPQGSGYTF. The CDR3 coding sequence is TGTGCCAGCAGTCCACAGGGCTCTGGCTACACCTTC.

The chain combines TRBV11-2 with TRBJ2-1, with a possible D match to TRBD1 (7 bases). Germline CDR1 is SGHAT and CDR2 is FQNNGV. CDR3 length: 15 residues. Trimming took 6 bases from V and 7 from J, leaving 19 bases between them. Here the CDR3 DNA reads TGTGCCAGCAGGGGTTTCCGGGACAGCGGGAATGAGCAGTTCTTC. This sequence encodes CASRGFRDSGNEQFF. Full variable domain (rest looked up from reference TRBV11-2 and TRBJ2-1): EAGVAQSPRYKIIEKRQSVAFWCNPISGHATLYWYQQILGQGPKLLIQFQNNGVVDDSQLPKDRFSAERLKGVDSTLKIQPAKLEDSAVYLCASRGFRDSGNEQFFGPGTRLTVL.

J is TRBJ1-6 and V is TRBV19; 8 bases map to TRBD1. There are 15 residues in the CDR3. Germline CDR1 is LNHDA and CDR2 is SQIVND (reference sequence). With V trimmed by 10 bases and J by 6 bases, 11 bases remained unmatched. Written as DNA, the CDR3 is TGTGCCACCAATGGAGGGACAGGCCTTAATTCACCCCTCCACTTT. Translation: CATNGGTGLNSPLHF.

The V gene is TRBV7-2, the J gene TRBJ2-7, with TRBD2 matching over 10 bases. The CDR3 has 16 amino acids. The V gene's germline CDR1 is SGHTA and CDR2 FQGNSA. Unmatched junction bases numbered 5, after V lost 1 base and J lost 2 bases. This chain's CDR3 is CASSLGQRGGTYEQYF. DNA for the CDR3: TGTGCCAGCAGCTTAGGTCAGCGGGGGGGCACCTACGAGCAGTACTTC.

The chain carries TRBV27 and TRBJ1-1, with a tentative D call TRBD1 (5 bases). The germline V gene has CDR1 MNHEY and CDR2 SMNVEV (reference sequence). This CDR3 is 14 amino acids long. The ends were cut back, 4 bases at V and 0 bases at J, with 9 bases in the middle. The CDR3 sequence: CASSSGNMNTEAFF. For the CDR3, the DNA is TGTGCCAGCAGTTCAGGGAACATGAACACTGAAGCTTTCTTT.

This chain uses TRBV30 with TRBJ2-3, with D perhaps matching TRBD1 (6 bases). The CDR3 consists of 14 residues. The V end lost 3 bases, the J end lost 0 bases, and 10 bases lay between the germline ends. The germline CDR1 and CDR2 sequences are GTSNPN and SVGIG (reference sequence). The CDR3 DNA reads TGTGCCTGGAGCAGGGGCTCTAGCACAGATACGCAGTATTTT. As protein: CAWSRGSSTDTQYF.

The genes are TRBV9 and TRBJ1-6; D is ambiguous. The V gene's germline CDR1 is SGDLS and CDR2 YYNGEE. V was cut by 0 bases and J by 7 bases, with 8 bases left in between. The CDR3 loop spans 14 amino acids. CDR3 sequence (DNA): TGTGCCAGCAGCGTAGGAGGGAACAATTCACCCCTCCACTTT. Translating it yields CASSVGGNNSPLHF.

The CDR3 is CAISETGSDNSPLHF. The CDR3 nucleotides are TGTGCCATCAGTGAGACAGGGTCGGATAATTCACCCCTCCACTTT. The J gene is TRBJ1-6, the V gene TRBV10-3; a possible D gene is TRBD1 (6 bases). Germline CDR1 reads ENHRY; CDR2 reads SYGVKD. Trimming pared 2 bases from V and 5 bases from J, leaving 10 bases between. This CDR3 has 15 amino acids.

V gene TRBV5-6 combines with J gene TRBJ2-2; D possibly corresponds to TRBD1 (7 bases). Trimming took off 1 base at V and 4 bases at J, with 14 bases between the two ends. CDR1 SGHDT and CDR2 YYEEEE come from the germline V gene. The CDR3 consists of 16 residues. The CDR3 loop is CASSLRRGQSTGELFF. For the CDR3, the DNA is TGTGCCAGCAGCTTGAGGAGGGGGCAGAGCACCGGGGAGCTGTTTTTT.

The rearrangement links TRBV7-2 to TRBJ1-2; 11 nucleotides align to TRBD1. Germline V gene lookup returns CDR1 SGHTA and CDR2 FQGNSA. The CDR3 runs to 14 residues. After removal of 6 bases from V and 4 bases from J, the junction contained 4 bases not matched to a gene. The CDR3 DNA reads TGTGCCAGCAGAGGGACAGGGGGTGTCTATGGCTACACCTTC. Residues: CASRGTGGVYGYTF.

This chain uses TRBV18 with TRBJ2-1; 9 bases match TRBD2. The CDR3 length is 18 residues. Germline CDR1 and CDR2: KGHSH and LQKENI. V was pared by 2 bases and J by 7 bases, with 15 bases of the junction left unmatched. The CDR3 DNA reads as TGTGCCAGCTCACCAAGTGTCGGCGGGGGGGCTAATCGTAATGAGCAGTTCTTC. Translated: CASSPSVGGGANRNEQFF.

The chain recombines TRBV18 with TRBJ1-1, with 7 positions matching TRBD1. Germline trimming cut 0 bases from V and 9 bases from J; bases unmatched to any gene: 1. Germline values: CDR1 KGHSH, CDR2 LQKENI. The CDR3 is made up of 12 amino acids. CDR3 region: CASSPPTGKAFF. CDR3 coding DNA: TGTGCCAGCTCACCACCGACAGGGAAAGCTTTCTTT. Drawing the rest from reference TRBV18 and TRBJ1-1, the complete variable domain is NAGVMQNPRHLVRRRGQEARLRCSPMKGHSHVYWYRQLPEEGLKFMVYLQKENIIDESGMPKERFSAEFPKEGPSILRIQQVVRGDSAAYFCASSPPTGKAFFGQGTRLTVV.

This clone was picked up one time. V usage is TRBV4-3 and J usage is TRBJ2-4; D not certain. V gave up 3 bases and J gave up 5 bases, with 14 bases separating them. Germline values: CDR1 LGHNA, CDR2 YSLEER. The CDR3 contains 15 residues. The CDR3 DNA is TGCGCCAGCAGCCAGCTACTCTCCCCTCAAAACATTCAGTACTTC. It codes for CASSQLLSPQNIQYF.

The chain links TRBV5-1 to TRBJ1-6; D might be TRBD1 (6 bases). There are 14 residues in the CDR3. Per the germline V gene, CDR1 is SGHRS and CDR2 is YFSETQ. The V end was cut by 2 bases, the J end by 6 bases, with 9 bases between. CDR3 DNA: TGCGCCAGCAGCTTAGGACAGACTAATTCACCCCTCCACTTT. Amino acid sequence: CASSLGQTNSPLHF.

The V and J genes are TRBV7-2 and TRBJ2-7; D perhaps matches TRBD2 (5 bases). The CDR3 is 13 residues long. CDR1 SGHTA and CDR2 FQGNSA come from the germline V gene. Deletions cut 0 bases from V and 3 bases from J, with 6 bases between. The CDR3 is CASSLAGSYEQYF. Written as DNA, the CDR3 is TGTGCCAGCAGCTTAGCTGGGAGCTACGAGCAGTACTTC.

The sample holds one count of this clone. The chain carries TRBV9 and TRBJ2-3; 10 bases agree with TRBD2. The CDR3 is made up of 17 amino acids. Trimming removed 5 bases from V and 2 bases from J; junction bases left unmatched: 11. Germline lookup yields CDR1 SGDLS and CDR2 YYNGEE. In DNA form, the CDR3 reads TGTGCCAGCAGTTCTGAGCGGGGGGGCCTTGTCACAGATACGCAGTATTTT. This gives the protein CASSSERGGLVTDTQYF.

This rearrangement joins TRBV6-5 to TRBJ1-2; 9 nucleotides agree with TRBD1. After removal of 2 bases from V and 7 bases from J, the junction contained 2 bases not matched to a gene. Looked up from germline, CDR1 is MNHEY and CDR2 is SVGAGI. This CDR3 comprises 13 residues. The CDR3 coding sequence is TGTGCCAGCAGTTACGGGACAGGGTTTGGCTACACCTTC. Its translation is CASSYGTGFGYTF.

V is TRBV7-9 and J is TRBJ2-2, with D possibly TRBD1 on 5 matching bases. This CDR3 is built from 14 residues. In germline, CDR1 is SEHNR, CDR2 FQNEAQ (reference sequence). Deletions cut 4 bases from V and 2 bases from J, with 8 bases between. The CDR3 here is CASSSQGNTGELFF. The CDR3 DNA sequence: TGTGCCAGCAGCTCGCAGGGTAACACCGGGGAGCTGTTTTTT.

The gene calls are TRBV9 and TRBJ2-7; a possible D gene is TRBD1 (5 bases). Germline CDR1 and CDR2: SGDLS and YYNGEE. CDR3 length: 14 amino acids. V lost 0 bases, J lost 2 bases, and 9 bases lay in between. The CDR3 here is CASSVGWTPYEQYF. DNA for the CDR3: TGTGCCAGCAGCGTAGGCTGGACACCCTACGAGCAGTACTTC.

The chain has TRBV6-4 and TRBJ2-1; no reliable D call. V was cut by 0 bases and J by 7 bases, with 4 bases left in between. This CDR3 spans 12 amino acids. Germline V gene sequence: CDR1 MRHNA, CDR2 SNTAGT. CDR3 in amino acids: CASSDSSNEQFF. DNA for the CDR3: TGTGCCAGCAGTGACTCGAGTAATGAGCAGTTCTTC.

This rearrangement joins TRBV5-1 to TRBJ2-5, with 9 bases identical to TRBD1. The J segment lost 5 bases and the V segment lost 0 bases, leaving 8 bases of the junction unmatched. Germline V CDR1 and CDR2: SGHRS, YFSETQ. The CDR3 consists of 16 residues. Here the CDR3 reads CASSLASDRGGETQYF. The CDR3 DNA reads TGCGCCAGCAGCTTGGCATCCGACAGGGGGGGGGAGACCCAGTACTTC.

V is TRBV7-6 and J is TRBJ2-2, with a possible D match to TRBD1 (6 bases). Looked up from germline, CDR1 is SGHVS and CDR2 is FNYEAQ. Trimming removed 5 bases from V and 0 bases from J, with 13 bases in between. The CDR3 contains 16 residues. CDR3 amino acids: CASSTTRTANTGELFF. In DNA, the CDR3 is TGTGCCAGCAGCACAACCCGGACAGCGAACACCGGGGAGCTGTTTTTT.

The CDR3: CASSQDRGGQGYNSPLHF. DNA for the CDR3: TGCGCCAGCAGCCAAGATAGGGGCGGTCAGGGATATAATTCACCCCTCCACTTT. The chain carries TRBV4-3 and TRBJ1-6; a weak D match, TRBD1 (5 bases). Germline V gene sequence: CDR1 LGHNA, CDR2 YSLEER. The ends were cut back, 0 bases at V and 4 bases at J, with 16 bases in the middle. The CDR3 totals 18 residues.

This clone was recorded a few times. The chain employs TRBV7-3 and TRBJ2-5; 8 bases match TRBD1. CDR3 length: 15 amino acids. Unmatched junction bases numbered 7, after V lost 5 bases and J lost 2 bases. The germline V gene has CDR1 SGHTA and CDR2 FQGTGA. The CDR3 region is CASSPWTGSQETQYF. DNA of the CDR3: TGTGCCAGCAGCCCCTGGACAGGGTCGCAAGAGACCCAGTACTTC.

In this sample, this clone turned up once. This chain connects TRBV27 to TRBJ1-4; the match to TRBD1 covers 8 bases. Germline CDR1 MNHEY, CDR2 SMNVEV (reference sequence). The CDR3 sequence is 16 residues long. The V gene end was trimmed by 6 bases and the J gene end by 5 bases; junction bases not matched to a gene: 11. DNA for the CDR3: TGTGCCAGCAGGGCCCCCGTGAGACAGGGGAATGAAAAACTGTTTTTT. It is translated as CASRAPVRQGNEKLFF.

The rearrangement joins TRBV7-3 to TRBJ1-1; D remains unclear. This CDR3 region has 15 residues. Germline-derived CDR1 and CDR2 are SGHTA and FQGTGA. Trimming took 5 bases from V and 6 from J, leaving 19 bases between them. CDR3 residues: CASSPSRVRVPEAFF. The CDR3 DNA is TGTGCCAGCAGCCCATCCCGGGTGAGGGTTCCTGAAGCTTTCTTT.

The rearrangement joins TRBV7-3 to TRBJ1-6; a possible D gene is TRBD1 (5 bases). The CDR3 contains 14 residues. V lost 4 bases and J 11 bases, leaving 15 bases between the germline ends. CDR1 and CDR2 from the germline V gene are SGHTA and FQGTGA. CDR3 protein: CASSSQVSGTPLHF. The CDR3 DNA reads TGTGCCAGCAGCTCACAGGTCTCAGGCACACCCCTCCACTTT.